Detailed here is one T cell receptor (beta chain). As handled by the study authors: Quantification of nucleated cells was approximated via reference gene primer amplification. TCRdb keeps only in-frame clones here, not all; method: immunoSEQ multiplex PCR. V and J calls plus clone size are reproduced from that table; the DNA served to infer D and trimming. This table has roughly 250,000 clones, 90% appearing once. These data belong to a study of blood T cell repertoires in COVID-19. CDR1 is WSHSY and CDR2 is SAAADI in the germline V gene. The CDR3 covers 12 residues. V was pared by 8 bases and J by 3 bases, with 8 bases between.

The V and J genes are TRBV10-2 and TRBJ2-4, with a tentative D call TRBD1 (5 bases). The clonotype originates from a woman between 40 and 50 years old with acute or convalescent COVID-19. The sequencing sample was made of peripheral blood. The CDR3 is CASQGDKNIQYF. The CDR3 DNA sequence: TGCGCCAGCCAAGGGGACAAAAACATTCAGTACTTC.